This TCR beta chain was captured in a study of cytomegalovirus exposure and HLA in healthy donors. This clone showed up just a few times. The CDR3 runs 13 residues. Germline CDR1 is SGHTA and CDR2 is FQGTGA. V was clipped by 1 base and J by 3 bases, with 6 bases between them. PCR amplification relied on 60 Vbeta primers (plus 13 Jbeta primers). Original processing methods: Counted up in a later analysis, unique TCR beta chains came to about 83 million, with around 9.9 million shared. TCRdb's table, derived via immunoSEQ multiplex PCR, lists solely in-frame clones and lacks some. Clone size and the V and J calls come from that table; the DNA yielded D and trimming. The table lists around 130,000 clones, about 70% of them singletons.

The clonotype was recovered from a woman aged 40 to 50 in good health and CMV-seropositive. The specimen sequenced was PBMCs. The chain links TRBV7-3 to TRBJ2-5; the D is unclear. The CDR3 DNA reads as TGTGCCAGCAGCTTAAGTGTTAAAGAGACCCAGTACTTC. The encoded protein is CASSLSVKETQYF.